This T cell receptor (beta chain) was recorded in a study of CD8 T cells in Susac syndrome (dated by TCRdb to the late 2010s). Some background on the complete study: Whether CD8+ T cell activation and differentiation in Susac syndrome was antigen driven was tested using repertoire sequencing.

In regard to this clonotype: Its antigen is not yet known. Base-call qualities are not available, and no considerably larger clone is one nucleotide away.

RNA was extracted using the RNeasy kit, and about 0.45 to 1 ug of the RNA was reverse transcribed with random hexamers. The immunoSEQ multiplex PCR assay, covering 54 Vbeta and 13 Jbeta segments, was used to amplify TCR beta CDR3 regions. PCR amplification bias was corrected by using a synthetic template baseline for primer optimization and computational correction. Processing in the source paper ran as follows. Reads were annotated to V, D and J genes according to IMGT and were analyzed with immunoSEQ Analyzer, with only productive sequences retained. Clonality was calculated as one minus the Shannon entropy normalized by log2 of the number of productive unique sequences. For each patient and control, public and private clones were evaluated among the 100 most prevalent clones. A clone was defined as Susac-specific if it was absent from the healthy and MS cohorts, from roughly 1,000 published viral clones and from other ImmuneACCESS disease sequences. Clones were called with MiXCR by TCRdb after fastp trimmed the public reads at Q25, and only in-frame beta chains were retained. All rows with the same CDR3 protein become a single entry with the most common DNA and genes. The V and J calls were not made by the authors but by TCRdb's processing. This sample holds 110,000 or so distinct CDR3 sequences; around 92% were observed only once. Of the sample, about 0.096% is held by the ten largest clones.

The study at large found these results: The number of individuals in the TCR sequencing and HLA analysis was acknowledged as relatively small.

Peripheral blood CD8+ and CD4+ T cells from healthy donors, Susac syndrome patients and multiple sclerosis patients were profiled by high-throughput TCR beta sequencing. Multiple sclerosis controls were treatment-naive patients with stable or active relapsing-remitting disease fulfilling revised McDonald criteria. Bulk CD8+ and CD4+ T cells were purified by magnetic negative isolation, whereas CD8+ TEMRA cells were enriched by FACS. Blood was collected in EDTA tubes and processed within 24 hours, with PBMCs isolated through density gradient centrifugation. PBMCs destined for TCR sequencing were cryopreserved in liquid nitrogen and later thawed in a 37 °C water bath. A purity of at least 90% was achieved for sorted or isolated CD4+, CD8+ and CD8+ TEMRA cells. CDR1 and CDR2, per the germline V gene (reference sequence), are SEHNR and FQNEAQ. Deletion took 2 bases off V and 11 bases off J, with a span of 15 bases between the germline ends. Its CDR3 holds 14 amino acids, cysteine through phenylalanine. The DNA shown is the 42-base CDR3, in frame from base 1.

This TCR came from a human donor with multiple sclerosis. Sequenced sample: CD4+ T cells from PBMCs. The chain employs TRBV7-9 and TRBJ1-4; the D segment could be TRBD1, given 5 matching bases. The sequenced DNA: TGTGCCAGCAGCTTAACAAGGGGCCAGCTTAAACTGTTTTTT. This yields the protein CASSLTRGQLKLFF. With the portions outside the CDR3 filled from the reference TRBV7-9 and TRBJ1-4 genes, the complete variable region becomes DTGVSQNPRHKITKRGQNVTFRCDPISEHNRLYWYRQTLGQGPEFLTYFQNEAQLEKSRLLSDRFSAERPKGSFSTLEIQRTEQGDSAMYLCASSLTRGQLKLFFGSGTQLSVL.